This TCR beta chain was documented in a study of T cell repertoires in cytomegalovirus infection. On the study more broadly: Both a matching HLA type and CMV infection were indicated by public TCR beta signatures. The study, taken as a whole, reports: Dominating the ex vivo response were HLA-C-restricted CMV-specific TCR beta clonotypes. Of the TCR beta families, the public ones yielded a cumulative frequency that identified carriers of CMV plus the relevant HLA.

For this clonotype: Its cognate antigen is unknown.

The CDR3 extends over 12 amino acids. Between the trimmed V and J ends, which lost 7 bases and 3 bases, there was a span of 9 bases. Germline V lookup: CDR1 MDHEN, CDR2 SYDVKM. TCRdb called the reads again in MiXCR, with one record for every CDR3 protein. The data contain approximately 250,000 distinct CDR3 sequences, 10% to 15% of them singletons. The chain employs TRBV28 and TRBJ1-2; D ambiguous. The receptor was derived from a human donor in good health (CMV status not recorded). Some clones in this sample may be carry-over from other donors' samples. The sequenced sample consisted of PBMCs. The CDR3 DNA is TGTGCCAGCACGTCGGAGGACTATGGCTACACCTTC. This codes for CASTSEDYGYTF.